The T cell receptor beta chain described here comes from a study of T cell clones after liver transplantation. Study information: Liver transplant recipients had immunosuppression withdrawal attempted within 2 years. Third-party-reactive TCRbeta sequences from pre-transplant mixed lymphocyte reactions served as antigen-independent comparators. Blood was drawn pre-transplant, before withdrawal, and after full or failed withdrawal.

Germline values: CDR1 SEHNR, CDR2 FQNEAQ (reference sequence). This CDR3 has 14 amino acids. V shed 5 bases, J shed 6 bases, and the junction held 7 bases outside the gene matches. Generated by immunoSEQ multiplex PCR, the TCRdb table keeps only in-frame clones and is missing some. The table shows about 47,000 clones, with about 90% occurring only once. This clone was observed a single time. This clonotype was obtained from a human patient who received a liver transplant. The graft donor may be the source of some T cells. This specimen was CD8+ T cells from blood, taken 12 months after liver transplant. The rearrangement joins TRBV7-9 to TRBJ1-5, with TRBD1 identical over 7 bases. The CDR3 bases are TGTGCCAGCAGCCTGGACAGGAGAGGTCAGCCCCAGCATTTT. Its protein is CASSLDRRGQPQHF.